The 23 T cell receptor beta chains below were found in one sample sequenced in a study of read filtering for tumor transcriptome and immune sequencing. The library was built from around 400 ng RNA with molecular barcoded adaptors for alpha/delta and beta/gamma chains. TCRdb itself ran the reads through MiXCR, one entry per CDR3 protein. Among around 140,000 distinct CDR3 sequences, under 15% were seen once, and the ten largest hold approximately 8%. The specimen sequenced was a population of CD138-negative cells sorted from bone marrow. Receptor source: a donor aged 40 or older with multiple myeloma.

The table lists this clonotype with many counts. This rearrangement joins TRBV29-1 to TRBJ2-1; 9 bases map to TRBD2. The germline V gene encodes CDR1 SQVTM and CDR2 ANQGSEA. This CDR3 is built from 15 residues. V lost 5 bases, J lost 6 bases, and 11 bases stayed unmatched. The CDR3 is CSVRIAGDPVNEQFF. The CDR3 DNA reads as TGCAGCGTTAGGATAGCGGGAGATCCGGTCAATGAGCAGTTCTTC.

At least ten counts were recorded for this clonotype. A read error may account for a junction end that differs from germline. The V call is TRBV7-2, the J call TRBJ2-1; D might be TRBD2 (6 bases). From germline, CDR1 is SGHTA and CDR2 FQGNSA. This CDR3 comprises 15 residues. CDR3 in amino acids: CASGLAAMPYNEQFF. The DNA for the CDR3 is TGTGCCAGCGGCTTAGCGGCCATGCCCTACAATGAGCAGTTCTTC.

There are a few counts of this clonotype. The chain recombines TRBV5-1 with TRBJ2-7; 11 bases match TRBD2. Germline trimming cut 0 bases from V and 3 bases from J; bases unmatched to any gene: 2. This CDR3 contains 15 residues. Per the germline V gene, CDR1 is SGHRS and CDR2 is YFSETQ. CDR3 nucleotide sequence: TGCGCCAGCAGCTTGGTAGCGGGAGGGTTCTACGAGCAGTACTTC. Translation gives CASSLVAGGFYEQYF.

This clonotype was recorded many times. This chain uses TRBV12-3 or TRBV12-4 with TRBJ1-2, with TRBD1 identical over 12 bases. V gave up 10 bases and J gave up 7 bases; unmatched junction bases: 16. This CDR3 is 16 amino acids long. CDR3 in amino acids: CATTGGDRGRQAGYTF. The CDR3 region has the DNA TGTGCCACCACCGGAGGGGACAGGGGGCGCCAGGCTGGCTACACCTTC.

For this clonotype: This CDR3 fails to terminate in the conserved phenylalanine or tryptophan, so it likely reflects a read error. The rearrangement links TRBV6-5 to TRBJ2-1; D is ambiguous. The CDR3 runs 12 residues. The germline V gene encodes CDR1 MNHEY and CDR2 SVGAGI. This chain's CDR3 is CASSARIDEQFL. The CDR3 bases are TGCGCCAGCAGTGCGAGAATCGATGAGCAGTTCCTC.

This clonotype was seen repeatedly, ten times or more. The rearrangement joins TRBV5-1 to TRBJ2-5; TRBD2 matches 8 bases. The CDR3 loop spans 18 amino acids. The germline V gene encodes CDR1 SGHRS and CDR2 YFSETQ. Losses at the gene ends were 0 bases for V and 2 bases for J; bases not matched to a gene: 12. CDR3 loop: CASSLGPAWTSLQETQYF. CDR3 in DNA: TGCGCCAGCAGCTTGGGGCCCGCCTGGACTAGCCTACAAGAGACCCAGTACTTC.

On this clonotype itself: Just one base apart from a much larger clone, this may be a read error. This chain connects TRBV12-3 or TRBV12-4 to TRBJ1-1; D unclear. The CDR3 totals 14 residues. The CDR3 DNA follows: TGTGCCTGCAGCCGCCGACTGGGAAACACTGAAGCTTTCTTT. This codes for CACSRRLGNTEAFF.

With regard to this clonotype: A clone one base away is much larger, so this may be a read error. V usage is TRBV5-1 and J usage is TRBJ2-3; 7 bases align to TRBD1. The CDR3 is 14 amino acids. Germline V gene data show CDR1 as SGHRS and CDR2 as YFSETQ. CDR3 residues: CSSSADRIADTQYF. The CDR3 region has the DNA TGCTCCAGCAGCGCGGACAGGATTGCAGATACGCAGTATTTT.

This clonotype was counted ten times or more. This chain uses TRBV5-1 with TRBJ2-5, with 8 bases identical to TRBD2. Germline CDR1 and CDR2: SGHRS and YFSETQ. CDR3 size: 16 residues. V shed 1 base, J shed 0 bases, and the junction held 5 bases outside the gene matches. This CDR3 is CASSLLRREDQETQYF. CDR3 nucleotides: TGCGCCAGCAGCTTGTTAAGGCGGGAGGACCAAGAGACCCAGTACTTC.

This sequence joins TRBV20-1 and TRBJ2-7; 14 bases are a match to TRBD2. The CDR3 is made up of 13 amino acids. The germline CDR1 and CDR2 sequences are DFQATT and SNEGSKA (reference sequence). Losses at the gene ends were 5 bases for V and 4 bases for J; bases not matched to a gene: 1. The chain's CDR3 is CSAGLAGGYEQYF. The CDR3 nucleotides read TGCAGTGCTGGACTAGCGGGAGGTTACGAGCAGTACTTC.

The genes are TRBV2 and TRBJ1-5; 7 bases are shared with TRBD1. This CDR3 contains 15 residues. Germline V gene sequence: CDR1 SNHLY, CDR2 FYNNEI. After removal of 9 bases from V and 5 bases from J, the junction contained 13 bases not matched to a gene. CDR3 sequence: CASTGEGAWDQPQHF. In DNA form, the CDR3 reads TGTGCCAGTACAGGGGAAGGGGCCTGGGATCAGCCCCAGCATTTT.

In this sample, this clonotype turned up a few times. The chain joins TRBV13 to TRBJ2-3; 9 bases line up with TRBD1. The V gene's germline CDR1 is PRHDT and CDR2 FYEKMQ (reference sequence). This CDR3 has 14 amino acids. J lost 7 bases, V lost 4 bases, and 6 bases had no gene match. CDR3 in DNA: TGTGCCAGCAGCTCTCCGGGACAGGGTTATACGCAGTATTTT. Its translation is CASSSPGQGYTQYF.

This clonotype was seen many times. As DNA, the CDR3 is TGCAGCGTTGAATCCCCGGGTATCAATGAGCAGTTCTTC. It codes for CSVESPGINEQFF. The V gene is TRBV29-1, the J gene TRBJ2-1; no firm D call. Looked up from germline, CDR1 is SQVTM and CDR2 is ANQGSEA. Trimming cost V 2 bases and J 6 bases, with 11 bases left between them. The CDR3 consists of 13 residues.

The CDR3 sequence: CSARDTRTSGRSYEQYF. The CDR3 nucleotides read TGCAGTGCTAGAGATACCCGGACTAGCGGGAGAAGCTACGAGCAGTACTTC. The rearrangement links TRBV20-1 to TRBJ2-7, with TRBD2 matching 13 bases. The germline gives CDR1 DFQATT, CDR2 SNEGSKA (reference sequence). The CDR3 loop spans 17 amino acids. Trimming took 0 bases from V and 3 from J; bases not matched to a gene: 8.

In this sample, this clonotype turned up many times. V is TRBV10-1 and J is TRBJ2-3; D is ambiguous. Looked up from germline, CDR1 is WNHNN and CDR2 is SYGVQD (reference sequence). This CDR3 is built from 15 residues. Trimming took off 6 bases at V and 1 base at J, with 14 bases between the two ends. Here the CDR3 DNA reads TGCGCCAGCAGCGACCGGGTCCGGGGCACAGATACGCAGTATTTT. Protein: CASSDRVRGTDTQYF.

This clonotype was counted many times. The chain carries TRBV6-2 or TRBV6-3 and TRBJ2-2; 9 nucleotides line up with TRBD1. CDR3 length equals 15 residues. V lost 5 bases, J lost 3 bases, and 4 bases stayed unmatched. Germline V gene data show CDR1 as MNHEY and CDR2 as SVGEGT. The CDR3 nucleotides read TGTGCCAGCAGTGCGGACAGGGGACACACCGGGGAGCTGTTTTTT. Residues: CASSADRGHTGELFF.

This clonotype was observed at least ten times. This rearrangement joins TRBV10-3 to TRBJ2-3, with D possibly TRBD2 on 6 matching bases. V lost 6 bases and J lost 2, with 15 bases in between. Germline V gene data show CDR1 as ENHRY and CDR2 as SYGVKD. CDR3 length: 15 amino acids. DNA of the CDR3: TGTGCCATCAGGGGAGAGCGGGCCTTCACAGATACGCAGTATTTT. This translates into CAIRGERAFTDTQYF.

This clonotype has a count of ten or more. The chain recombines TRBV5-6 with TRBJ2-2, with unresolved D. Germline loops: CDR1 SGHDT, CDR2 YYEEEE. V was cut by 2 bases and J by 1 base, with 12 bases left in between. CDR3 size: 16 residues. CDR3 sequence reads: CASSFLGAVNTGELFF. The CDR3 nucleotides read TGTGCCAGCAGCTTCCTTGGAGCTGTGAACACCGGGGAGCTGTTTTTT.

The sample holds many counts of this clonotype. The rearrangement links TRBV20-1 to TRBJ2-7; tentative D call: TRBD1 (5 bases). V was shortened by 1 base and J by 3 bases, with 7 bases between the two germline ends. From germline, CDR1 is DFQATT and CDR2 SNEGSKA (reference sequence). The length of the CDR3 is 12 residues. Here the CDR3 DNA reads TGCAGTGCTAGAGGACAGAACTACGAGCAGTACTTC. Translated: CSARGQNYEQYF.

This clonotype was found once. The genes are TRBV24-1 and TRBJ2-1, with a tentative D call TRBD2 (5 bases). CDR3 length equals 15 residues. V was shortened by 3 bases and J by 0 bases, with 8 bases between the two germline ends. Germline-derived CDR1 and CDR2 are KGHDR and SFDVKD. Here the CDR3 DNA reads TGTGCCACCAGTGATCTCCGGGGCTCCTACAATGAGCAGTTCTTC. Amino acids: CATSDLRGSYNEQFF.

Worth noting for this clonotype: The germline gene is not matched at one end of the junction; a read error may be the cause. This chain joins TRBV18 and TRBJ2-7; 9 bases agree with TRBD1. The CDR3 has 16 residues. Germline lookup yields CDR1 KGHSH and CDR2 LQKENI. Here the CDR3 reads CASSPQRRTGAYERYF. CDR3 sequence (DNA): TGTGCTAGCTCACCACAGAGACGGACAGGGGCCTACGAGCGGTACTTC.

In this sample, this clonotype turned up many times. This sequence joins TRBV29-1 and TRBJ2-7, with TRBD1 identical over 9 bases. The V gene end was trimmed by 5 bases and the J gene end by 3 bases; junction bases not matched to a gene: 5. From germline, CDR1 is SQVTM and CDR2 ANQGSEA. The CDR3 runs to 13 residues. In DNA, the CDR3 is TGCAGCGTTACCCAGACAGGGGGCTACGAGCAGTACTTC. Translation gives CSVTQTGGYEQYF.

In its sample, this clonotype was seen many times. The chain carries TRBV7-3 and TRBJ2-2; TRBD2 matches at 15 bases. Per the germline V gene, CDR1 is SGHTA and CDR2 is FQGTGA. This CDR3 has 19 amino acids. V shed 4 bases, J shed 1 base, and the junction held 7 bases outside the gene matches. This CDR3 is CASSSRTSGRGWNTGELFF. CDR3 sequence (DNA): TGTGCCAGCAGCTCCCGGACTAGCGGGAGGGGATGGAACACCGGGGAGCTGTTTTTT. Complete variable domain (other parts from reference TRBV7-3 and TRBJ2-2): GAGVSQTPSNKVTEKGKYVELRCDPISGHTALYWYRQSLGQGPEFLIYFQGTGAADDSGLPNDRFFAVRPEGSVSTLKIQRTERGDSAVYLCASSSRTSGRGWNTGELFFGEGSRLTVL.